A single sample is the source of the 23 T cell receptor beta chains below, sequenced in a study of blood T cells in healthy people across ages. Through a sample-barcoded 5' primer and a J-beta primer mix, a second PCR was run for roughly 6 to 12 cycles. TCRdb re-called the 5' RACE reads with MiXCR, one entry per CDR3 protein. The data contain fewer than 700,000 distinct CDR3 sequences, around half of them singletons. Sequences were obtained from blood. These receptors were taken from a man older than 75 in good health.

This clonotype was picked up many times. The J gene is TRBJ2-1, the V gene TRBV6-5; no definite D call. The germline V gene encodes CDR1 MNHEY and CDR2 SVGAGI. The germline V and J ends were trimmed by 4 bases and 6 bases, with 22 bases remaining between them. This CDR3 region has 17 residues. CDR3 DNA sequence: TGTGCCAGCAGTTCCCCCTCCTACGGGCCCCGCCCCAATGAGCAGTTCTTC. This codes for CASSSPSYGPRPNEQFF.

J is TRBJ1-5 and V is TRBV6-2 or TRBV6-3, with D maybe TRBD1 (6 bases). CDR3 size: 12 residues. Trimming removed 9 bases at V and 7 bases at J, with 13 bases between. CDR1 is MNHEY, CDR2 SVGEGT, per germline. CDR3 nucleotides: TGTGCCAGTGGGCGGGGGCAGCAGCCCCAGCATTTT. Translating it yields CASGRGQQPQHF.

The chain carries TRBV6-6 and TRBJ2-1, with 14 bases lining up with TRBD2. This CDR3 comprises 15 residues. Germline loops: CDR1 MNHNY, CDR2 SVGAGI (reference sequence). With V trimmed by 5 bases and J by 10 bases, 7 bases remained unmatched. CDR3 sequence reads: CASSGTSGGGSEQFF. The CDR3 DNA sequence: TGTGCCAGCAGTGGGACTAGCGGGGGCGGGAGCGAGCAGTTCTTC.

The sample holds a few counts of this clonotype. This rearrangement joins TRBV7-3 to TRBJ1-1; 8 nucleotides align to TRBD1. The length of the CDR3 is 13 residues. The V segment lost 4 bases and the J segment 5 bases; nucleotides outside the gene matches: 3. CDR1 is SGHTA and CDR2 is FQGTGA in the germline V gene. CDR3 amino acids: CASSWGQATEAFF. In DNA form, the CDR3 reads TGTGCCAGCAGCTGGGGACAGGCTACTGAAGCTTTCTTT. Full variable domain (rest looked up from reference TRBV7-3 and TRBJ1-1): GAGVSQTPSNKVTEKGKYVELRCDPISGHTALYWYRQSLGQGPEFLIYFQGTGAADDSGLPNDRFFAVRPEGSVSTLKIQRTERGDSAVYLCASSWGQATEAFFGQGTRLTVV.

This clonotype was detected only a few times. The V gene is TRBV7-8, the J gene TRBJ2-7; perhaps D is TRBD1 or TRBD2 (5 bases each). Per germline, CDR1 SGHVS and CDR2 FQNEAQ. V shed 1 base and J shed 2 bases, with 9 bases lying between them. This CDR3 is built from 14 residues. CDR3 in DNA: TGTGCCAGCAGCTTAGTGAGGGGCCCCTACGAGCAGTACTTC. Encoded protein: CASSLVRGPYEQYF.

This clonotype was detected a few times. The chain combines TRBV5-8 with TRBJ2-7; 11 bases align to TRBD1. The CDR3 covers 15 residues. CDR1 and CDR2 (germline): SGHTS, YDEGEE. After removal of 5 bases from V and 1 base from J, the junction contained 5 bases not matched to a gene. The CDR3 sequence is CASRRTGGSSYEQYF. The CDR3 coding sequence is TGTGCCAGCAGGCGGACAGGGGGCTCATCCTACGAGCAGTACTTC.

This clonotype turned up a few times. In DNA, the CDR3 is TGTGCCAGCAGCGCGGGAGGGGGAGTCTCCTACGAGCAGTACTTC. Amino acid sequence: CASSAGGGVSYEQYF. The chain employs TRBV7-2 and TRBJ2-7; 9 bases map to TRBD2. The V gene's germline CDR1 is SGHTA and CDR2 FQGNSA. Germline trimming cut 5 bases from V and 0 bases from J; bases unmatched to any gene: 5. The CDR3 runs to 15 residues.

This chain connects TRBV6-2 or TRBV6-3 to TRBJ1-2; TRBD1 matches 7 bases. The length of the CDR3 is 14 residues. V shed 5 bases and J 5 bases; nucleotides not matched to a gene: 8. The germline V gene has CDR1 MNHEY and CDR2 SVGEGT. CDR3: CASSARQGRYGYTF. DNA for the CDR3: TGTGCCAGCAGTGCGCGACAGGGTCGGTATGGCTACACCTTC.

This clonotype has just one count. An end of the junction does not agree with germline; a read error may underlie this. The rearrangement links TRBV28 to TRBJ2-1, with TRBD2 matching 8 bases. CDR1 MDHEN and CDR2 SYDVKM come from the germline V gene. The CDR3 consists of 15 residues. CDR3 DNA sequence: TGTACCAGCAGTTCCTTGGCGGGAGGAGTTTATGAGCAGTTCTTC. It codes for CTSSSLAGGVYEQFF.

This clonotype has more than one count but fewer than ten. In DNA form, the CDR3 reads TGTGCCAGCAGTGAACGAGCGGGAGTTCTCTACAATGAGCAGTTCTTC. This translates into CASSERAGVLYNEQFF. The chain uses TRBV6-1 and TRBJ2-1, with 8 bases fitting TRBD2. The germline V gene encodes CDR1 MNHNS and CDR2 SASEGT. Trimming took 2 bases from V and 3 from J; bases not matched to a gene: 6. The CDR3 is made up of 16 amino acids.

At least ten counts were recorded for this clonotype. This chain uses TRBV10-3 with TRBJ2-7, with 9 positions matching TRBD2. Germline V CDR1 and CDR2: ENHRY, SYGVKD. V lost 7 bases and J lost 5; bases outside the gene matches: 9. The CDR3 consists of 14 residues. The DNA for the CDR3 is TGTGCCATCAAGGCTGCGGGGGGGCTCGACGAGCAGTACTTC. It encodes CAIKAAGGLDEQYF.

This clonotype was seen only once. J is TRBJ1-6 and V is TRBV7-2; 8 bases fit TRBD1. Germline lookup yields CDR1 SGHTA and CDR2 FQGNSA. The trim removed 5 bases at V and 8 bases at J, leaving 8 bases unmatched. The CDR3 is 15 residues long. CDR3 bases: TGTGCCAGCAGCCCCGCCCTGACAGGGGATTCACCCCTCCACTTT. It codes for CASSPALTGDSPLHF.

V usage is TRBV2 and J usage is TRBJ1-2; TRBD1 might be the D (6 bases). This CDR3 spans 13 amino acids. Trimming pared 7 bases from V and 0 bases from J, leaving 9 bases between. Germline V gene sequence: CDR1 SNHLY, CDR2 FYNNEI. DNA for the CDR3: TGTGCCAGCACCAGACAGGCTAACTATGGCTACACCTTC. This sequence encodes CASTRQANYGYTF. The full variable domain, in which reference TRBV2 and TRBJ1-2 provide the parts outside the CDR3, is EPEVTQTPSHQVTQMGQEVILRCVPISNHLYFYWYRQILGQKVEFLVSFYNNEISEKSEIFDDQFSVERPDGSNFTLKIRSTKLEDSAMYFCASTRQANYGYTFGSGTRLTVV.

CDR3 in DNA: TGCAGTGCTAGAGAAAACCGGGACGCCTCTGGCTACACCTTC. Protein: CSARENRDASGYTF. J is TRBJ1-2 and V is TRBV20-1; D is perhaps TRBD1 (5 bases). The length of the CDR3 is 14 residues. CDR1 and CDR2 from the germline V gene are DFQATT and SNEGSKA (reference sequence). Between the trimmed V and J ends, which lost 0 bases and 7 bases, there was a span of 15 bases.

The rearrangement links TRBV4-1 to TRBJ2-3; possible D gene TRBD2, 6 bases. The CDR3 consists of 17 residues. Germline V gene sequence: CDR1 MGHRA, CDR2 YSYEKL. The V gene lost 4 bases and the J gene lost 6 bases, with 23 bases spanning the gap. The CDR3 nucleotides read TGCGCCAGCAGCCTCACCGCAGCGGCGTCGGAGGGGGATACGCAGTATTTT. This codes for CASSLTAAASEGDTQYF.

The J gene is TRBJ1-2, the V gene TRBV7-2; D is uncertain. The CDR3 contains 13 residues. Germline V gene data show CDR1 as SGHTA and CDR2 as FQGNSA. Trimming stripped 8 bases from V and 7 bases from J, with 17 bases between. Here the CDR3 DNA reads TGTGCCAGCGGGTCAGGACGGCATGGTGGCTACACCTTC. Protein product: CASGSGRHGGYTF.

The CDR3 here is CAISESGLSGGLEQFF. The CDR3 DNA is TGTGCCATCAGTGAGTCGGGACTTAGCGGGGGGCTTGAGCAGTTCTTC. The V gene is TRBV10-3, the J gene TRBJ2-1; TRBD2 matches at 10 bases. The CDR3 has 16 amino acids. V shed 0 bases and J 9 bases; nucleotides not matched to a gene: 8. Germline CDR1 ENHRY, CDR2 SYGVKD.

The chain is built from TRBV6-5 and TRBJ2-5, with D perhaps being TRBD1 or TRBD2 (5 bases each). The CDR3 is made up of 15 amino acids. Trimming removed 6 bases from V and 11 bases from J, with 25 bases in between. Germline V lookup: CDR1 MNHEY, CDR2 SVGAGI. CDR3 DNA: TGTGCCAGCAGGGCCGATGAGAGCGGACACAATGAGCAGTACTTC. Encoded protein: CASRADESGHNEQYF.

This chain connects TRBV28 to TRBJ2-7; 10 positions match TRBD1. V was pared by 3 bases and J by 10 bases, with 12 bases of the junction left unmatched. This CDR3 has 15 residues. Germline V lookup: CDR1 MDHEN, CDR2 SYDVKM. The CDR3 DNA follows: TGTGCCAGCAGTTTTGGACAGGGGGTGCCGGGGTCCCAGTACTTC. It yields the protein CASSFGQGVPGSQYF.

The chain links TRBV3-1 to TRBJ1-2; 7 bases are shared with TRBD1. Germline CDR1 reads LGHDT; CDR2 reads YNNKEL (reference sequence). The junction had 5 bases not matched to a gene; V was cut back by 4 bases and J by 3 bases. The CDR3 consists of 14 residues. The CDR3 sequence: CASSPDRNYYGYTF. The CDR3 DNA reads as TGTGCCAGCAGCCCGGACAGGAACTACTATGGCTACACCTTC.

This sequence joins TRBV20-1 and TRBJ1-2; D is unresolved. V gave up 6 bases and J gave up 4 bases, with 18 bases separating them. Germline V gene lookup returns CDR1 DFQATT and CDR2 SNEGSKA (reference sequence). This CDR3 comprises 14 residues. The CDR3 sequence is CSARPWDRIYGYTF. CDR3 nucleotide sequence: TGCAGTGCCAGACCCTGGGATAGGATCTATGGCTACACCTTC.

This clonotype was counted between two and nine times. V is TRBV29-1 and J is TRBJ1-1; D uncertain. Trimming removed 1 base at V and 1 base at J, with 7 bases between. Per the germline V gene, CDR1 is SQVTM and CDR2 is ANQGSEA. This CDR3 comprises 13 residues. The CDR3 region has the DNA TGCAGCGTTGAAGCGGTGCCGAACACTGAAGCTTTCTTT. Translated: CSVEAVPNTEAFF. Supplemented by reference TRBV29-1 and TRBJ1-1, the full variable domain reads SAVISQKPSRDICQRGTSLTIQCQVDSQVTMMFWYRQQPGQSLTLIATANQGSEATYESGFVIDKFPISRPNLTFSTLTVSNMSPEDSSIYLCSVEAVPNTEAFFGQGTRLTVV.

The V gene is TRBV27, the J gene TRBJ2-7; D gene unclear. The V end was cut by 2 bases, the J end by 3 bases, with 8 bases between. CDR1 MNHEY and CDR2 SMNVEV come from the germline V gene (reference sequence). This CDR3 contains 13 residues. CDR3 region: CASSLRVDYEQYF. In nucleotides, the CDR3 is TGTGCCAGCAGTTTAAGGGTTGACTACGAGCAGTACTTC.